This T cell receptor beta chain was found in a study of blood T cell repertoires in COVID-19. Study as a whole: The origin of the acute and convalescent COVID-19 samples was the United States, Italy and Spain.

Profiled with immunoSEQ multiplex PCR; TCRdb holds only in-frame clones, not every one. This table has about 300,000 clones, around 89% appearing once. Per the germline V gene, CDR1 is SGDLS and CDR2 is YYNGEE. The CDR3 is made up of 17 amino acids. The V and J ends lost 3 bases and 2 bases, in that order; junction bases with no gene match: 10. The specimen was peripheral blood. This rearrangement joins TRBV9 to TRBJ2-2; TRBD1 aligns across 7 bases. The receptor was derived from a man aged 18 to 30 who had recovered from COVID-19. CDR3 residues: CASSDQKQGINTGELFF. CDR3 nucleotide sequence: TGTGCCAGCAGCGATCAAAAACAGGGGATCAACACCGGGGAGCTGTTTTTT.